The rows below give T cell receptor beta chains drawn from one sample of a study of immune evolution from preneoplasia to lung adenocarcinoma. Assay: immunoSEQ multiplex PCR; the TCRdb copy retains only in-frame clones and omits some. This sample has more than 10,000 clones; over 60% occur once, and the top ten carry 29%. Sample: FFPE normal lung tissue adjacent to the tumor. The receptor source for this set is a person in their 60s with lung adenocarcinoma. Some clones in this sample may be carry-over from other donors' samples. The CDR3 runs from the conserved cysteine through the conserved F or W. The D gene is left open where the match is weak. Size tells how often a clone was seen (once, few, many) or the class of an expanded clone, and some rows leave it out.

cdr3_aa: CATSRVGGTSYEQYF
cdr3_nt: TGTGCCACCAGCAGAGTTGGAGGGACCTCCTACGAGCAGTACTTC
j_call: TRBJ2-7
v_call: TRBV15
d_call: -
clone_size: -

cdr3_aa: CASSRLAGEWEQFF
cdr3_nt: TGTGCCAGCAGCCGACTAGCGGGAGAGTGGGAGCAGTTCTTC
j_call: TRBJ2-1
v_call: TRBV7-9
d_call: TRBD2
clone_size: once

cdr3_aa: CASSLDGSYETQYF
cdr3_nt: TGTGCCAGCAGCTTAGATGGAAGCTACGAGACCCAGTACTTC
j_call: TRBJ2-5
v_call: TRBV11-2
d_call: -
clone_size: -

cdr3_aa: CASNIGGKNIQYF
cdr3_nt: TGTGCCAGTAATATAGGGGGCAAAAACATTCAGTACTTC
j_call: TRBJ2-4
v_call: TRBV19
d_call: -
clone_size: -

cdr3_aa: CASSHGGGDTQYF
cdr3_nt: TGCGCCAGCAGCCATGGTGGGGGGGACACGCAGTATTTT
j_call: TRBJ2-3
v_call: TRBV5-1
d_call: TRBD2
clone_size: -

cdr3_aa: CASSLKVTGGIQPNYGYTF
cdr3_nt: TGTGCCAGCAGTTTAAAGGTGACAGGAGGGATACAACCTAACTATGGCTACACCTTC
j_call: TRBJ1-2
v_call: TRBV27
d_call: -
clone_size: -

cdr3_aa: CASSLSTQPGGTQYF
cdr3_nt: TGCGCCAGCAGCTTGTCGACTCAGCCCGGCGGGACCCAGTACTTC
j_call: TRBJ2-5
v_call: TRBV5-1
d_call: -
clone_size: once

cdr3_aa: CAWSPRGVRTSSEQYF
cdr3_nt: TGTGCCTGGAGCCCTAGAGGGGTCCGCACTTCTTCCGAGCAGTACTTC
j_call: TRBJ2-7
v_call: TRBV30
d_call: -
clone_size: -

cdr3_aa: CASRQSANYGYTF
cdr3_nt: TGTGCCAGCCGTCAGTCAGCTAACTATGGCTACACCTTC
j_call: TRBJ1-2
v_call: TRBV28
d_call: -
clone_size: once

cdr3_aa: CASSLAKGDEQFF
cdr3_nt: TGTGCCAGCAGCTTGGCGAAAGGGGATGAGCAGTTCTTC
j_call: TRBJ2-1
v_call: TRBV5-4
d_call: -
clone_size: once

cdr3_aa: CASSLGRSTDTQYF
cdr3_nt: TGTGCCAGCAGCTTGGGGAGGAGCACAGATACGCAGTATTTT
j_call: TRBJ2-3
v_call: TRBV7-9
d_call: -
clone_size: -

cdr3_aa: CASIPTSGVGGYTF
cdr3_nt: TGTGCCAGCATCCCGACGTCAGGGGTTGGTGGCTACACCTTC
j_call: TRBJ1-2
v_call: TRBV7-2
d_call: -
clone_size: -

cdr3_aa: CASSRSTDTQYF
cdr3_nt: TGTGCCAGCAGCCGCAGCACAGATACGCAGTATTTT
j_call: TRBJ2-3
v_call: TRBV4-2
d_call: -
clone_size: -

cdr3_aa: CATSRDSGTQYF
cdr3_nt: TGTGCCACCAGCAGAGATTCGGGGACCCAGTACTTC
j_call: TRBJ2-5
v_call: TRBV15
d_call: -
clone_size: -

cdr3_aa: CASSRKQGAVGEKLFF
cdr3_nt: TGTGCCAGCAGCAGAAAACAGGGGGCGGTTGGTGAAAAACTGTTTTTT
j_call: TRBJ1-4
v_call: TRBV5-6
d_call: TRBD1
clone_size: few

cdr3_aa: CAISEGFSTDTQYF
cdr3_nt: TGTGCCATCAGTGAGGGGTTTAGCACAGATACGCAGTATTTT
j_call: TRBJ2-3
v_call: TRBV10-3
d_call: -
clone_size: -

cdr3_aa: CAWSVPGTILNTIYF
cdr3_nt: TGTGCCTGGAGTGTTCCCGGGACTATCTTGAACACCATATATTTT
j_call: TRBJ1-3
v_call: TRBV30
d_call: -
clone_size: -

cdr3_aa: CASSRGPSREQYF
cdr3_nt: TGTGCCAGTAGTCGGGGCCCTTCGCGGGAGCAGTACTTC
j_call: TRBJ2-7
v_call: TRBV19
d_call: -
clone_size: -

cdr3_aa: CASSGSYNEQFF
cdr3_nt: TGTGCCAGCTCAGGTTCCTACAATGAGCAGTTCTTC
j_call: TRBJ2-1
v_call: TRBV18
d_call: -
clone_size: -

cdr3_aa: CASSVGGLNQPQHF
cdr3_nt: TGTGCCAGCAGCGTAGGGGGTCTTAATCAGCCCCAGCATTTT
j_call: TRBJ1-5
v_call: TRBV9
d_call: -
clone_size: -

cdr3_aa: CAWSGGPGNTIYF
cdr3_nt: TGTGCCTGGAGTGGGGGGCCTGGAAACACCATATATTTT
j_call: TRBJ1-3
v_call: TRBV30
d_call: -
clone_size: -

cdr3_aa: CASSPGTSGMRQFF
cdr3_nt: TGCGCCAGCAGCCCTGGGACTAGCGGGATGAGGCAGTTCTTC
j_call: TRBJ2-1
v_call: TRBV5-1
d_call: TRBD2
clone_size: -

cdr3_aa: CSAQTAFTQYF
cdr3_nt: TGCAGTGCTCAGACGGCCTTTACGCAGTATTTT
j_call: TRBJ2-3
v_call: TRBV20-1
d_call: -
clone_size: -

cdr3_aa: CASSRGQPGSTEAFF
cdr3_nt: TGTGCCAGCTCAAGGGGACAACCCGGGAGCACTGAAGCTTTCTTT
j_call: TRBJ1-1
v_call: TRBV18
d_call: -
clone_size: -

cdr3_aa: CASSERQNQPQHF
cdr3_nt: TGCGCCAGCAGCGAACGACAGAATCAGCCCCAGCATTTT
j_call: TRBJ1-5
v_call: TRBV5-1
d_call: -
clone_size: -

cdr3_aa: CASSEAGGVYQPQHF
cdr3_nt: TGTGCCAGCAGTGAAGCGGGGGGAGTTTATCAGCCCCAGCATTTT
j_call: TRBJ1-5
v_call: TRBV2
d_call: -
clone_size: -

cdr3_aa: CASSLPTRQGALDGYTF
cdr3_nt: TGTGCCAGCAGTTTACCCACCCGACAGGGGGCCTTGGATGGCTACACCTTC
j_call: TRBJ1-2
v_call: TRBV28
d_call: TRBD1
clone_size: -

cdr3_aa: CASSPWSSGNTIYF
cdr3_nt: TGTGCCAGCAGCCCATGGAGCTCTGGAAACACCATATATTTT
j_call: TRBJ1-3
v_call: TRBV28
d_call: -
clone_size: -

cdr3_aa: CASYLPSGRTDTQYF
cdr3_nt: TGTGCCAGCTACCTCCCGTCGGGGCGAACAGATACGCAGTATTTT
j_call: TRBJ2-3
v_call: TRBV2
d_call: -
clone_size: few

cdr3_aa: CSVALMGDGYTF
cdr3_nt: TGCAGCGTTGCTTTAATGGGTGATGGCTACACCTTC
j_call: TRBJ1-2
v_call: TRBV29-1
d_call: -
clone_size: -

cdr3_aa: CASSLDLTEAFF
cdr3_nt: TGTGCCAGCAGCTTAGACCTCACTGAAGCTTTCTTT
j_call: TRBJ1-1
v_call: TRBV7-9
d_call: -
clone_size: -

cdr3_aa: CASSHRLVTGELFF
cdr3_nt: TGTGCCAGCAGCCACCGACTAGTCACCGGGGAGCTGTTTTTT
j_call: TRBJ2-2
v_call: TRBV11-2
d_call: -
clone_size: few

cdr3_aa: CASSQSGGGGNPDTQYF
cdr3_nt: TGTGCCAGCAGCCAATCCGGAGGGGGGGGGAACCCAGATACGCAGTATTTT
j_call: TRBJ2-3
v_call: TRBV4-2
d_call: -
clone_size: -

cdr3_aa: CASRQANTEAFF
cdr3_nt: TGTGCCAGCAGGCAAGCAAACACTGAAGCTTTCTTT
j_call: TRBJ1-1
v_call: TRBV27
d_call: -
clone_size: -

cdr3_aa: CASIPIGQNQPQHF
cdr3_nt: TGTGCCAGCATCCCCATCGGCCAAAATCAGCCCCAGCATTTT
j_call: TRBJ1-5
v_call: TRBV28
d_call: -
clone_size: -

cdr3_aa: CASLGQPNTGELFF
cdr3_nt: TGCGCCAGCCTGGGACAGCCGAACACCGGGGAGCTGTTTTTT
j_call: TRBJ2-2
v_call: TRBV5-1
d_call: TRBD1
clone_size: -

cdr3_aa: CASSLVVGYNEQFF
cdr3_nt: TGTGCCAGCAGCTTAGTGGTAGGTTACAATGAGCAGTTCTTC
j_call: TRBJ2-1
v_call: TRBV7-2
d_call: -
clone_size: once

cdr3_aa: CASSADSGANVLTF
cdr3_nt: TGTGCCAGCTCAGCAGACTCTGGGGCCAACGTCCTGACTTTC
j_call: TRBJ2-6
v_call: TRBV18
d_call: -
clone_size: -

cdr3_aa: CASRRGTGNTIYF
cdr3_nt: TGTGCCAGCAGGAGGGGAACTGGAAACACCATATATTTT
j_call: TRBJ1-3
v_call: TRBV2
d_call: -
clone_size: -

cdr3_aa: CASSPSTSGLYNEQFF
cdr3_nt: TGTGCCAGCTCACCGTCGACTAGCGGGCTCTACAATGAGCAGTTCTTC
j_call: TRBJ2-1
v_call: TRBV18
d_call: TRBD2
clone_size: -

cdr3_aa: CASSFKGSPQPTGELFF
cdr3_nt: TGTGCCAGCAGTTTTAAAGGGAGCCCACAACCCACCGGGGAGCTGTTTTTT
j_call: TRBJ2-2
v_call: TRBV27
d_call: -
clone_size: -

cdr3_aa: CASSSGQGSSYEQYF
cdr3_nt: TGTGCCAGCAGCTCGGGACAGGGGAGCTCCTACGAGCAGTACTTC
j_call: TRBJ2-7
v_call: TRBV9
d_call: TRBD1
clone_size: once

cdr3_aa: CSVRDRGNQPQHF
cdr3_nt: TGCAGCGTACGGGACAGAGGCAATCAGCCCCAGCATTTT
j_call: TRBJ1-5
v_call: TRBV29-1
d_call: TRBD1
clone_size: -

cdr3_aa: CASAPGLHYEQYF
cdr3_nt: TGTGCTAGTGCCCCGGGACTCCACTACGAGCAGTACTTC
j_call: TRBJ2-7
v_call: TRBV12-5
d_call: -
clone_size: -